These 19 T cell receptor beta chains share one sample of origin, sequenced in a study of T-cell reconstitution after alpha-beta-depleted transplantation in children. Researchers prepared the TCRbeta library using unique molecular identifiers, the study reports. TCRdb processed the PCR reads anew with MiXCR; each CDR3 protein has one entry. The top ten clones hold 15% to 20% of a sample with about 150,000 distinct CDR3 sequences, roughly 9% of them seen once. Specimen: PBMCs, mostly from graft donor cells, collected 180 days after TCRalphabeta/CD19-depleted stem cell transplant. These receptors originate from a female patient aged 2 to 10 who had a stem cell transplant for congenital amegakaryocytic thrombocytopenia, so the T cells may come from the graft donor.

This clonotype was picked up many times. This sequence joins TRBV30 and TRBJ1-3, with 8 bases lining up with TRBD1. CDR3 size: 14 residues. Germline CDR1 and CDR2: GTSNPN and SVGIG (reference sequence). Trimming cost V 5 bases and J 4 bases; bases outside gene matches: 7. CDR3 sequence: CAWARGLKGNTIYF. The CDR3 region has the DNA TGTGCCTGGGCCAGGGGGCTTAAGGGAAACACCATATATTTT. Combining the CDR3 with reference TRBV30 and TRBJ1-3 gives the whole variable domain SQTIHQWPATLVQPVGSPLSLECTVEGTSNPNLYWYRQAAGRGLQLLFYSVGIGQISSEVPQNLSASRPQDRQFILSSKKLLLSDSGFYLCAWARGLKGNTIYFGEGSWLTVV.

This clonotype was counted ten times or more. The genes are TRBV25-1 and TRBJ2-3; D tentatively reads TRBD1 or TRBD2 (5 bases each). This CDR3 spans 16 amino acids. CDR1 is MGHDK, CDR2 SYGVNS, per germline. V was shortened by 3 bases and J by 4 bases, with 17 bases between the two germline ends. The CDR3 nucleotides read TGTGCCAGCAGTGACCTCCGGGACCCGGTGGCAGATACGCAGTATTTT. Translating gives CASSDLRDPVADTQYF.

This clonotype was detected many times. The gene calls are TRBV6-1 and TRBJ2-5, with 9 bases identical to TRBD1. Trimming took 4 bases from V and 3 from J; bases not matched to a gene: 3. CDR3 size: 14 residues. CDR1 is MNHNS and CDR2 is SASEGT in the germline V gene. The CDR3 region has the DNA TGTGCCAGCAGTGTACAGGGGGCGAAAGAGACCCAGTACTTC. It codes for CASSVQGAKETQYF.

With regard to this clonotype: The germline gene is not matched at one end of the junction; a read error may be the cause. The rearrangement uses TRBV11-2 and TRBJ1-3, with D tentatively TRBD1 (5 bases). Germline V gene sequence: CDR1 SGHAT, CDR2 FQNNGV. The CDR3 contains 15 residues. CDR3 protein: CVSSQHPGLGNTIYF. The CDR3, as DNA: TGTGTCAGCAGCCAACACCCAGGGTTGGGAAACACCATATATTTT.

The chain uses TRBV2 and TRBJ2-2, with 7 nucleotides matching TRBD2. V shed 7 bases and J 4 bases; nucleotides not matched to a gene: 3. The CDR3 covers 13 residues. In germline, CDR1 is SNHLY, CDR2 FYNNEI. CDR3 region: CASKRDGTGELFF. As DNA, the CDR3 is TGTGCCAGCAAGCGGGATGGCACCGGGGAGCTGTTTTTT.

This clonotype was counted many times. The V call is TRBV29-1, the J call TRBJ2-2; D ambiguous. V gave up 3 bases and J gave up 5 bases, with 7 bases separating them. Germline values: CDR1 SQVTM, CDR2 ANQGSEA. CDR3 length: 12 amino acids. The chain's CDR3 is CSVDFGTGELFF. The CDR3 nucleotides read TGCAGCGTTGATTTCGGTACCGGGGAGCTGTTTTTT.

The table lists this clonotype with many counts. The V and J genes are TRBV27 and TRBJ2-2; D possibly corresponds to TRBD2 (6 bases). Germline loops: CDR1 MNHEY, CDR2 SMNVEV (reference sequence). This CDR3 comprises 16 residues. V was cut by 3 bases and J by 5 bases, with 16 bases left in between. The CDR3 DNA follows: TGTGCCAGCAGTTTGCCCGGGGGAGGTCGGACCGGGGAGCTGTTTTTT. Translation: CASSLPGGGRTGELFF.

The chain employs TRBV20-1 and TRBJ2-1, with 10 bases fitting TRBD1. CDR1 and CDR2 (germline): DFQATT, SNEGSKA (reference sequence). This CDR3 has 16 amino acids. After removal of 5 bases from V and 8 bases from J, the junction contained 15 bases not matched to a gene. In DNA, the CDR3 is TGCAGTGCTTCCCGACCCGACAGGGGGCGCGGCTATGAGCAGTTCTTC. It yields the protein CSASRPDRGRGYEQFF.

This clonotype occurred a few times. One junction end disagrees with the germline gene, perhaps due to a read error. The chain employs TRBV30 and TRBJ2-6, with TRBD2 as a possible D gene (7 bases). This CDR3 contains 15 residues. Germline V gene sequence: CDR1 GTSNPN, CDR2 SVGIG (reference sequence). CDR3 protein: CAWSVEKGGANGLTF. The CDR3 coding sequence is TGTGCCTGGAGTGTAGAAAAAGGGGGGGCCAACGGCCTGACTTTC.

The chain combines TRBV30 with TRBJ1-1; no clear D gene. The CDR3 length is 15 residues. Germline V gives CDR1 GTSNPN, CDR2 SVGIG (reference sequence). Between the trimmed V and J ends, which lost 4 bases and 4 bases, there was a span of 19 bases. CDR3 DNA: TGTGCCTGGACTAGGAAGACTCCGGAGGGCACTGAAGCTTTCTTT. Protein: CAWTRKTPEGTEAFF. The variable domain in full, completed from reference TRBV30 and TRBJ1-1, reads SQTIHQWPATLVQPVGSPLSLECTVEGTSNPNLYWYRQAAGRGLQLLFYSVGIGQISSEVPQNLSASRPQDRQFILSSKKLLLSDSGFYLCAWTRKTPEGTEAFFGQGTRLTVV.

This clonotype was recorded many times. The rearrangement joins TRBV5-1 to TRBJ2-7; D is uncertain. The V gene lost 4 bases and the J gene lost 5 bases, with 16 bases spanning the gap. The CDR3 covers 14 residues. Germline CDR1 and CDR2: SGHRS and YFSETQ. The CDR3 nucleotides are TGCGCCAGCAGCCCCCTGGGTGGGATCGACGAGCAGTACTTC. Translating gives CASSPLGGIDEQYF.

This clonotype was detected many times. A much bigger clone sits one base away, suggesting this may be a read error. This sequence joins TRBV12-3 or TRBV12-4 and TRBJ1-1, with no clear D. V shed 2 bases and J shed 1 base, with 5 bases lying between them. The CDR3 is 13 amino acids. The CDR3 nucleotides are TGTGCCAGCAGTTTATACGGGAACACTGAAGCTTTCTTT. It encodes CASSLYGNTEAFF.

This clonotype was counted many times. The V call is TRBV3-1, the J call TRBJ2-1; perhaps TRBD2 as D (5 bases). From germline, CDR1 is LGHDT and CDR2 YNNKEL (reference sequence). The CDR3 is made up of 12 amino acids. Trimming took off 2 bases at V and 7 bases at J, with 6 bases between the two ends. The CDR3 DNA follows: TGTGCCAGCAGCCAACGGAGGAATGAGCAGTTCTTC. It is translated as CASSQRRNEQFF.

This clonotype showed up many times. The chain carries TRBV7-2 and TRBJ2-3, with unresolved D. The CDR3 contains 13 residues. V was shortened by 5 bases and J by 1 base, with 7 bases between the two germline ends. Looked up from germline, CDR1 is SGHTA and CDR2 is FQGNSA. CDR3 nucleotides: TGTGCCAGCAGCCCTGTAGGCACAGATACGCAGTATTTT. Amino acid sequence: CASSPVGTDTQYF.

At least ten counts were recorded for this clonotype. The rearrangement uses TRBV3-1 and TRBJ2-5; D not certain. The CDR3 has 13 amino acids. Germline V gene data show CDR1 as LGHDT and CDR2 as YNNKEL (reference sequence). V was trimmed by 4 bases and J by 4 bases, leaving 10 bases between them. The CDR3 reads CASSPRHRETQYF. For the CDR3, the DNA is TGTGCCAGCAGCCCGAGACATAGAGAGACCCAGTACTTC.

This clonotype was observed at least ten times. Here the CDR3 DNA reads TGCAGTGCCCGGATGAGCTCCTACAATGAGCAGTTCTTC. Its protein is CSARMSSYNEQFF. The gene calls are TRBV20-1 and TRBJ2-1; no clear D gene. The CDR3 runs 13 residues. V lost 6 bases, J lost 0 bases, and 9 bases lay in between. CDR1 DFQATT and CDR2 SNEGSKA come from the germline V gene (reference sequence).

This clonotype was detected ten times or more. The J gene is TRBJ1-6, the V gene TRBV27; TRBD1 aligns across 7 bases. The CDR3 is 15 residues long. V lost 6 bases, J lost 3 bases, and 5 bases stayed unmatched. Germline-derived CDR1 and CDR2 are MNHEY and SMNVEV (reference sequence). DNA for the CDR3: TGTGCCAGCAGCCGACAGGGAAACTATAATTCACCCCTCCACTTT. This sequence encodes CASSRQGNYNSPLHF.

This clonotype was detected a few times. The chain couples TRBV19 to TRBJ2-7, with 8 nucleotides matching TRBD1. V was clipped by 3 bases and J by 3 bases; unmatched bases: 4. The CDR3 spans 14 residues. Germline V lookup: CDR1 LNHDA, CDR2 SQIVND (reference sequence). The CDR3 protein is CASSMSGGSYEQYF. The CDR3 coding sequence is TGTGCCAGTAGTATGTCAGGGGGCAGCTACGAGCAGTACTTC. Variable domain in full (rest from reference TRBV19 and TRBJ2-7): DGGITQSPKYLFRKEGQNVTLSCEQNLNHDAMYWYRQDPGQGLRLIYYSQIVNDFQKGDIAEGYSVSREKKESFPLTVTSAQKNPTAFYLCASSMSGGSYEQYFGPGTRLTVT.

The table lists this clonotype with many counts. The chain combines TRBV4-1 with TRBJ2-2; D is unclear. Trimming left V 3 bases short and J 0 bases short, with 11 bases between. CDR3 length: 16 residues. CDR1 and CDR2 (germline): MGHRA, YSYEKL. The CDR3 DNA reads TGCGCCAGCAGCCACCTCGTTCCGGCGAACACCGGGGAGCTGTTTTTT. Its translation is CASSHLVPANTGELFF.